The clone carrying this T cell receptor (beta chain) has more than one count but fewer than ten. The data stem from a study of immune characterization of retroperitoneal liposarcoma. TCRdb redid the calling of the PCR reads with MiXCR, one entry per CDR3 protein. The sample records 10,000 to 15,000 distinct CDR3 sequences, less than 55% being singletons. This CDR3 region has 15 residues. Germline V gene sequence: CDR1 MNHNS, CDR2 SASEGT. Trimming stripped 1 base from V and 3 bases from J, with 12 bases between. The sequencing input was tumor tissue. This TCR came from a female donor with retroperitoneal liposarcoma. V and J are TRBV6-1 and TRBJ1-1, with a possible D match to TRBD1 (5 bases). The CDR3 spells CASSEVPGRYTEAFF. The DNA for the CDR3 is TGTGCCAGCAGTGAAGTACCGGGACGGTACACTGAAGCTTTCTTT.